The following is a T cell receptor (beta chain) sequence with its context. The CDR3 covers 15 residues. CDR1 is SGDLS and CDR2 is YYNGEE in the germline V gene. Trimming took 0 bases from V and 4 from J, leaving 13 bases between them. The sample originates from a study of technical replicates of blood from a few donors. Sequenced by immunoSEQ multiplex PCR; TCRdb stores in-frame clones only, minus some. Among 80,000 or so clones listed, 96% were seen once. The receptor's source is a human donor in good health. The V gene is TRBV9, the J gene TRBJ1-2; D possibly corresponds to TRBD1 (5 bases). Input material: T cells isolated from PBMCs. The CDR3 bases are TGTGCCAGCAGCGTAGGCACAGCGGGGGGCTATGGCTACACCTTC. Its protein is CASSVGTAGGYGYTF.